This T cell receptor (beta chain) was recovered during a study of beta chain features in type 1 diabetes. All of the isolated RNA was reverse transcribed, so expressed TCRB transcripts were sequenced. Method: immunoSEQ multiplex PCR; TCRdb's copy keeps in-frame clones and lacks some. Counted here are fewer than 500,000 clones, approximately 14% occurring once; the ten biggest clones make up 0.035% to 0.045%. Between the trimmed V and J ends, which lost 7 bases and 0 bases, there was a span of 13 bases. The CDR3 spans 14 residues. The germline gives CDR1 SQVTM, CDR2 ANQGSEA. Based on CD45RO/CCR7/CD25/CD127/CD95/CD27, CD4+ regulatory, stem cell-like memory, naive and central memory cells were sorted.

The receptor was derived from a man aged 30-40 years in good health. The source material was naive CD4+ T cells from blood. The V and J genes are TRBV29-1 and TRBJ2-1; TRBD1 is a possible D gene (6 bases). CDR3 coding DNA: TGCAGCGACAGGGAAGGGAGCTCCTACAATGAGCAGTTCTTC. This codes for CSDREGSSYNEQFF.